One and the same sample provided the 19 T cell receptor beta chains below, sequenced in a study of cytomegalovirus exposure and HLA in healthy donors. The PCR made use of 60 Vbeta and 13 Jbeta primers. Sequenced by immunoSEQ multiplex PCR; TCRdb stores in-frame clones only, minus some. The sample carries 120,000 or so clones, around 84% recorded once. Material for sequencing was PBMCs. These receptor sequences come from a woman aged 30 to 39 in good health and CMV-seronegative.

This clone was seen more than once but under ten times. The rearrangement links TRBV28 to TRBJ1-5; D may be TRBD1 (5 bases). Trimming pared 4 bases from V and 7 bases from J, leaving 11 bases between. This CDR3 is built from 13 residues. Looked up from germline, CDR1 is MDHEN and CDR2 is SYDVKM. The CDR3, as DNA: TGTGCCAGCAGTTCCCAGGGAAGCCAGCCCCAGCATTTT. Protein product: CASSSQGSQPQHF.

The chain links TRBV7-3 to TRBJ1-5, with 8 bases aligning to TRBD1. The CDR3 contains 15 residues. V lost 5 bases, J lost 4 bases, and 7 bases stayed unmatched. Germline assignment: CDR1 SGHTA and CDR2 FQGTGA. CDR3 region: CASSHPGGQNQPQHF. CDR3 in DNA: TGTGCCAGCAGCCACCCAGGGGGCCAAAATCAGCCCCAGCATTTT.

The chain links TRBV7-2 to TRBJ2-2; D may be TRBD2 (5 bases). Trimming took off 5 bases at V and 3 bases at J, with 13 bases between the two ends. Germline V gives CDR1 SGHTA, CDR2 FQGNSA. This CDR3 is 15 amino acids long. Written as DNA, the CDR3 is TGTGCCAGCAGCCCCGGGGTGGGATACACCGGGGAGCTGTTTTTT. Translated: CASSPGVGYTGELFF.

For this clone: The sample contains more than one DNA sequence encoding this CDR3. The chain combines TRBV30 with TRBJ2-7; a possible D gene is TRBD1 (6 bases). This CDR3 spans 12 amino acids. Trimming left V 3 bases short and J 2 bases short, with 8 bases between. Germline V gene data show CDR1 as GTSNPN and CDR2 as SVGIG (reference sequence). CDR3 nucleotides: TGTGCCTGGAGGACAGGTCCCTACGAGCAGTACTTC. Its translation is CAWRTGPYEQYF.

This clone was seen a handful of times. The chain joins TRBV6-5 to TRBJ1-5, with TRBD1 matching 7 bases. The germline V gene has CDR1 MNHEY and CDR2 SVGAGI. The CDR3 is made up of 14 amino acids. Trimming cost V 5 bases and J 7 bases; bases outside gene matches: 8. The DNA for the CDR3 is TGTGCCAGCAGTGAACAGGGGCTACGGCAGCCCCAGCATTTT. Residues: CASSEQGLRQPQHF.

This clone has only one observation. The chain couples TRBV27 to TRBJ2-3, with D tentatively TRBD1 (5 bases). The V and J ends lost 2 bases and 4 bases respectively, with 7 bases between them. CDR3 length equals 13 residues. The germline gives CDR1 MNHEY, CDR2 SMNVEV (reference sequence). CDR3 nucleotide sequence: TGTGCCAGCAGTTTAGTCAGGGCAGATACGCAGTATTTT. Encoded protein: CASSLVRADTQYF.

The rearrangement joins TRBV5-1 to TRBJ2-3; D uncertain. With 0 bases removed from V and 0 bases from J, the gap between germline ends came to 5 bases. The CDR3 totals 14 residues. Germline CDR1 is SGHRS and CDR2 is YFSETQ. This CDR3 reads CASSLAVSTDTQYF. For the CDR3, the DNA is TGCGCCAGCAGCTTGGCCGTGAGCACAGATACGCAGTATTTT.

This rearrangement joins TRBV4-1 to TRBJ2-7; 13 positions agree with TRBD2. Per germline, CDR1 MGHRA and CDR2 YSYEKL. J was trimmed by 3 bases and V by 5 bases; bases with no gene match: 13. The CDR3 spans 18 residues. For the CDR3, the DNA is TGCGCCAGCAGCACTCGGACTAGCGGGAGAGGGGGAGGCTACGAGCAGTACTTC. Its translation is CASSTRTSGRGGGYEQYF.

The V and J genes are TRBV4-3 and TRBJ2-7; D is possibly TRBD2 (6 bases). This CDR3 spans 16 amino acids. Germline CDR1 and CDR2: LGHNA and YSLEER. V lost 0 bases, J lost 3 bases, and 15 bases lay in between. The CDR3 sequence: CASSQDFAGLRYEQYF. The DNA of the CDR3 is TGCGCCAGCAGCCAAGATTTTGCGGGACTCCGCTACGAGCAGTACTTC.

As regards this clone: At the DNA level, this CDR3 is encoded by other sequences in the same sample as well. The CDR3 sequence is CASRQRGYTGELFF. Written as DNA, the CDR3 is TGTGCCAGCAGGCAACGGGGGTACACCGGGGAGCTGTTTTTT. This chain connects TRBV6-5 to TRBJ2-2; a weak D match, TRBD2 (6 bases). Germline-derived CDR1 and CDR2 are MNHEY and SVGAGI. This CDR3 has 14 amino acids. V lost 6 bases, J lost 3 bases, and 11 bases lay in between.

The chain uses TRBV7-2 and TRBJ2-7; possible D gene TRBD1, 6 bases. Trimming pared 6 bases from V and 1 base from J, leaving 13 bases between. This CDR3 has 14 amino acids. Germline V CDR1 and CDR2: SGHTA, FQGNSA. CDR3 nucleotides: TGTGCCAGCAGGCGTGACAGGAGTTCCTACGAGCAGTACTTC. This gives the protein CASRRDRSSYEQYF.

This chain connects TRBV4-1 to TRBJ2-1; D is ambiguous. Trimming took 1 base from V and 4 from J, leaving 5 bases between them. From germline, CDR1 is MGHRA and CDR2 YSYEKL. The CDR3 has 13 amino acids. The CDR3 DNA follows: TGCGCCAGCAGCCAAGGGCAGTACAATGAGCAGTTCTTC. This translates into CASSQGQYNEQFF.

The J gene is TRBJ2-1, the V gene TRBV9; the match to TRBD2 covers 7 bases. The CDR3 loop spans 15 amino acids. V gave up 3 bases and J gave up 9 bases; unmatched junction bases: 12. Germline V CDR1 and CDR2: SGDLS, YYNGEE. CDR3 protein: CASSELARTTGEQFF. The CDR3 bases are TGTGCCAGCAGCGAACTAGCGAGGACGACGGGTGAGCAGTTCTTC. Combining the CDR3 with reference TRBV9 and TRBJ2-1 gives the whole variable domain DSGVTQTPKHLITATGQRVTLRCSPRSGDLSVYWYQQSLDQGLQFLIQYYNGEERAKGNILERFSAQQFPDLHSELNLSSLELGDSALYFCASSELARTTGEQFFGPGTRLTVL.

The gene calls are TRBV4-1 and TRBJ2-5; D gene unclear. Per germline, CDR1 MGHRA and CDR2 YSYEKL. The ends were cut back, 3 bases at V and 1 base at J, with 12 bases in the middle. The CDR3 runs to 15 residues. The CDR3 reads CASSHPPGPQETQYF. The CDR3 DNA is TGCGCCAGCAGCCATCCCCCAGGCCCCCAAGAGACCCAGTACTTC.

The CDR3 protein is CASSLYPEQGTEAFF. DNA for the CDR3: TGTGCCAGCAGCTTATACCCAGAGCAGGGAACTGAAGCTTTCTTT. The genes are TRBV7-8 and TRBJ1-1; a weak D match, TRBD1 (5 bases). Germline CDR1 and CDR2: SGHVS and FQNEAQ. Trimming stripped 2 bases from V and 5 bases from J, with 15 bases between. This CDR3 comprises 15 residues.

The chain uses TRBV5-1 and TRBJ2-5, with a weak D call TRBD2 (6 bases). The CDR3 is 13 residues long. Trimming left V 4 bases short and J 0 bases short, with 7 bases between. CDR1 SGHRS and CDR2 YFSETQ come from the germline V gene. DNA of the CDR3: TGCGCCAGCAGCAGGGACTACCAAGAGACCCAGTACTTC. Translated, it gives CASSRDYQETQYF.

CDR3 sequence: CASSLKGVGQYF. CDR3 coding DNA: TGTGCCAGCAGCCTTAAGGGGGTCGGGCAGTACTTC. The chain is built from TRBV28 and TRBJ2-7, with D maybe TRBD1 (6 bases). CDR1 MDHEN and CDR2 SYDVKM come from the germline V gene. V was shortened by 6 bases and J by 9 bases, with 15 bases between the two germline ends. This CDR3 is built from 12 residues.

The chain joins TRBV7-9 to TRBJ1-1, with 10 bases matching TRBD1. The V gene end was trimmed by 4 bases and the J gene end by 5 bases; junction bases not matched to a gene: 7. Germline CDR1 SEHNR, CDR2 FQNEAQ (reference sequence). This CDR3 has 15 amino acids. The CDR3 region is CASSSRQGAWTEAFF. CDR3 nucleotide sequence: TGTGCCAGCAGCTCAAGACAGGGGGCTTGGACTGAAGCTTTCTTT.

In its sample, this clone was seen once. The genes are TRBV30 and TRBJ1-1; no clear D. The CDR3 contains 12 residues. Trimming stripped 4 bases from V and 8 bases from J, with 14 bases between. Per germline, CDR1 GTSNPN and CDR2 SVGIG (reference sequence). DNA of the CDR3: TGTGCCTGGACCTACCCCGCGGAAGAAGCTTTCTTT. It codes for CAWTYPAEEAFF. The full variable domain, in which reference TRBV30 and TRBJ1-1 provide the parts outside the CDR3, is SQTIHQWPATLVQPVGSPLSLECTVEGTSNPNLYWYRQAAGRGLQLLFYSVGIGQISSEVPQNLSASRPQDRQFILSSKKLLLSDSGFYLCAWTYPAEEAFFGQGTRLTVV.